The clone carrying this T cell receptor (beta chain) was seen a few times. The antigen is unknown. The data originate from a study of blood T cells in healthy people across ages. Study-level findings and limits: Diversity of TCR beta correlated strongly with naive T cell percentage.

Combining a sample-barcoded 5' primer with a J-beta primer mix, a second PCR ran for roughly 7 to 12 cycles. TCRdb redid the calling of the 5' RACE reads with MiXCR, one entry per CDR3 protein. Here the sample spans roughly 500,000 distinct CDR3 sequences, 27% being singletons. Trimming cost V 1 base and J 6 bases; bases outside gene matches: 3. The CDR3 spans 15 residues. CDR1 is LGHNA and CDR2 is YSLEER in the germline V gene. Material: blood. V gene TRBV4-3 combines with J gene TRBJ1-6; TRBD1 agrees at 7 bases. The sequence came from a woman in her seventies in good health. The DNA of the CDR3 is TGCGCCAGCAGCCAAGGGGGACAGCCTAATTCACCCCTCCACTTT. This gives the protein CASSQGGQPNSPLHF.